The 32 T cell receptor beta chains below were found in one sample sequenced in a study of cytomegalovirus exposure and HLA in healthy donors. This PCR relied on a set of 60 Vbeta primers and 13 Jbeta primers. Profiling relied on immunoSEQ multiplex PCR, and the TCRdb table lists in-frame clones only, not all of them. The repertoire holds 100,000 to 150,000 clones, with just under 85% as singletons. Sequenced input: PBMCs. All receptors derive from a boy aged 2 to 10 in good health and CMV-seronegative.

Comments on this clone: Different DNA sequences within this sample yield the same CDR3. V usage is TRBV5-8 and J usage is TRBJ2-2; 7 bases agree with TRBD1. V was pared by 4 bases and J by 2 bases, with 5 bases of the junction left unmatched. In germline, CDR1 is SGHTS, CDR2 YDEGEE. The CDR3 contains 15 residues. The CDR3 reads CASSVGQLNTGELFF. The CDR3 DNA sequence: TGTGCCAGCAGCGTGGGACAGTTAAACACCGGGGAGCTGTTTTTT.

The chain employs TRBV6-4 and TRBJ2-3, with D unresolved. The germline V and J ends were trimmed by 4 bases and 4 bases, with 9 bases remaining between them. CDR1 and CDR2 from the germline V gene are MRHNA and SNTAGT. The CDR3 consists of 13 residues. CDR3 DNA sequence: TGTGCCAGCAGTGCCGAGGAAGCAGATACGCAGTATTTT. Its translation: CASSAEEADTQYF.

As regards this clone: In the same sample, other DNA sequences code for this CDR3. This chain links TRBV5-1 with TRBJ2-5; no reliable D call. The CDR3 is 14 residues long. V was pared by 0 bases and J by 2 bases, with 8 bases between. CDR1 is SGHRS, CDR2 YFSETQ, per germline. The CDR3 DNA reads as TGCGCCAGCAGCTTGGTCGGGTTACAAGAGACCCAGTACTTC. Protein: CASSLVGLQETQYF.

V and J are TRBV19 and TRBJ2-2, with 7 bases lining up with TRBD2. Germline-derived CDR1 and CDR2 are LNHDA and SQIVND (reference sequence). The V and J ends lost 9 bases and 1 base, in that order; junction bases with no gene match: 8. This CDR3 is 15 amino acids long. This CDR3 is CASTLGGRNTGELFF. The CDR3 DNA reads as TGTGCCAGCACACTCGGCGGGAGGAACACCGGGGAGCTGTTTTTT. The full variable domain, its missing parts supplied by reference TRBV19 and TRBJ2-2, is DGGITQSPKYLFRKEGQNVTLSCEQNLNHDAMYWYRQDPGQGLRLIYYSQIVNDFQKGDIAEGYSVSREKKESFPLTVTSAQKNPTAFYLCASTLGGRNTGELFFGEGSRLTVL.

This chain links TRBV29-1 with TRBJ2-3, with 7 bases that match TRBD2. J lost 1 base, V lost 4 bases, and 5 bases had no gene match. Germline V gives CDR1 SQVTM, CDR2 ANQGSEA. The CDR3 runs to 14 residues. The CDR3 nucleotides are TGCAGCGTTGGGCTAGCGGAGGGCACAGATACGCAGTATTTT. This sequence encodes CSVGLAEGTDTQYF.

The V call is TRBV7-2, the J call TRBJ2-7; TRBD1 agrees at 9 bases. The junction had 7 bases not matched to a gene; V was cut back by 4 bases and J by 3 bases. CDR3 length: 15 residues. Germline V CDR1 and CDR2: SGHTA, FQGNSA. CDR3 sequence reads: CASSSWTGEGYEQYF. The DNA of the CDR3 is TGTGCCAGCAGCTCTTGGACAGGGGAGGGCTACGAGCAGTACTTC.

This clone was counted a single time. V is TRBV7-9 and J is TRBJ1-5; D unclear. The CDR3 extends over 14 amino acids. The germline CDR1 and CDR2 sequences are SEHNR and FQNEAQ (reference sequence). V lost 3 bases, J lost 6 bases, and 12 bases lay in between. CDR3 region: CASSFDGAGQPQHF. The CDR3 nucleotides are TGTGCCAGCAGCTTTGACGGCGCGGGTCAGCCCCAGCATTTT.

The chain recombines TRBV11-2 with TRBJ2-7; D is possibly TRBD2 (7 bases). V was shortened by 6 bases and J by 2 bases, with 23 bases between the two germline ends. Germline CDR1 and CDR2: SGHAT and FQNNGV. CDR3 length: 17 residues. The CDR3 loop reads CASRPLGGDTRTYEQYV. In nucleotides, the CDR3 is TGTGCCAGCAGGCCACTGGGAGGGGACACAAGAACCTACGAGCAGTACGTC.

This chain connects TRBV5-8 to TRBJ2-2; 8 bases line up with TRBD1. Trimming cost V 0 bases and J 6 bases; bases outside gene matches: 4. The CDR3 contains 15 residues. CDR1 is SGHTS and CDR2 is YDEGEE in the germline V gene. CDR3 sequence (DNA): TGTGCCAGCAGCTTGGGGCAGGGGGCAGCCGGGGAGCTGTTTTTT. Translated, it gives CASSLGQGAAGELFF. Full variable domain (rest looked up from reference TRBV5-8 and TRBJ2-2): EAGVTQSPTHLIKTRGQQATLRCSPISGHTSVYWYQQALGLGLQFLLWYDEGEERNRGNFPPRFSGRQFPNYSSELNVNALELEDSALYLCASSLGQGAAGELFFGEGSRLTVL.

The V gene is TRBV20-1, the J gene TRBJ1-1; tentatively, D is TRBD1 (6 bases). V was pared by 3 bases and J by 7 bases, with 9 bases between. The CDR3 is made up of 11 amino acids. Germline V lookup: CDR1 DFQATT, CDR2 SNEGSKA (reference sequence). The CDR3 here is CSASPGVEAFF. The CDR3 region has the DNA TGCAGTGCTAGCCCAGGGGTTGAAGCTTTCTTT.

The V gene is TRBV14, the J gene TRBJ2-3; 7 bases are shared with TRBD2. With 0 bases clipped from V and 7 bases from J, the junction kept 7 bases outside the gene matches. This CDR3 spans 15 amino acids. Germline assignment: CDR1 SGHDN and CDR2 FVKESK. CDR3 loop: CASSQDFGGSHTQYF. CDR3 in DNA: TGTGCCAGCAGCCAAGATTTTGGCGGGAGTCATACGCAGTATTTT.

A note on this clone: Additional DNA sequences in this sample encode the identical CDR3. The rearrangement links TRBV7-3 to TRBJ2-7, with TRBD2 as a possible D gene (6 bases). CDR3 length equals 15 residues. Germline-derived CDR1 and CDR2 are SGHTA and FQGTGA. V gave up 5 bases and J gave up 4 bases, with 18 bases separating them. For the CDR3, the DNA is TGTGCCAGCAGCCTTACCGGGGGAGGTAGTTACGAGCAGTACTTC. Amino acids: CASSLTGGGSYEQYF. The full variable domain, with the rest looked up from reference TRBV7-3 and TRBJ2-7, is GAGVSQTPSNKVTEKGKYVELRCDPISGHTALYWYRQSLGQGPEFLIYFQGTGAADDSGLPNDRFFAVRPEGSVSTLKIQRTERGDSAVYLCASSLTGGGSYEQYFGPGTRLTVT.

The V call is TRBV7-8, the J call TRBJ1-5, with no clear D. Per germline, CDR1 SGHVS and CDR2 FQNEAQ. V lost 8 bases, J lost 0 bases, and 17 bases lay in between. The CDR3 totals 16 residues. CDR3 bases: TGTGCCAGCGCGCTTTTCAACTGGTCTAGCAATCAGCCCCAGCATTTT. It is translated as CASALFNWSSNQPQHF.

The J gene is TRBJ1-2, the V gene TRBV7-2; no reliable D call. Trimming pared 3 bases from V and 0 bases from J, leaving 11 bases between. The CDR3 consists of 15 residues. Per the germline V gene, CDR1 is SGHTA and CDR2 is FQGNSA. CDR3 region: CASSFPQMSNYGYTF. CDR3 nucleotides: TGTGCCAGCAGCTTTCCACAGATGTCTAACTATGGCTACACCTTC.

V gene TRBV4-2 combines with J gene TRBJ1-2; TRBD1 matches 8 bases. This CDR3 contains 15 residues. Per germline, CDR1 LGHNA and CDR2 YNFKEQ. The V segment lost 1 base and the J segment 7 bases; nucleotides outside the gene matches: 8. DNA of the CDR3: TGTGCCAGCAGCCAAGGAGCCGACAGGGGAGTTGGCTACACCTTC. As protein: CASSQGADRGVGYTF.

The chain joins TRBV7-9 to TRBJ2-5, with unresolved D. This CDR3 is built from 12 residues. Germline V gives CDR1 SEHNR, CDR2 FQNEAQ (reference sequence). With 8 bases removed from V and 7 bases from J, the gap between germline ends came to 14 bases. Here the CDR3 reads CASDFGSATQYF. CDR3 nucleotides: TGTGCCAGCGATTTCGGGTCCGCGACCCAGTACTTC.

To note about this clone: The junction differs from germline at one of its ends, possibly a read error. The chain carries TRBV7-9 and TRBJ2-1, with TRBD1 matching 9 bases. CDR1 SEHNR and CDR2 FQNEAQ come from the germline V gene (reference sequence). The CDR3 covers 16 residues. The DNA for the CDR3 is TGTTCCAGCAGCAAGGCCGGGACAGGGATCTACAATGAGCAGTTCTTC. It is translated as CSSSKAGTGIYNEQFF.

In DNA form, the CDR3 reads TGTGCCAGCAGGACAGGGTACGAGCAGTACGTC. It yields the protein CASRTGYEQYV. The genes are TRBV6-1 and TRBJ2-7, with 7 bases aligning to TRBD1. Looked up from germline, CDR1 is MNHNS and CDR2 is SASEGT. The junction had 0 bases not matched to a gene; V was cut back by 6 bases and J by 4 bases. CDR3 length equals 11 residues.

The rearrangement joins TRBV21-1 to TRBJ2-2; no DNA check was done on the table's D call, TRBD2. TRBV21-1 constitutes a pseudogene. The CDR3 runs to 18 residues. The CDR3 DNA sequence: TGTGCCAGCAGCAATCAGTGTGGGACTAGCCTGAACACCGGGGAGCTGTTTTTT. This gives the protein CASSNQCGTSLNTGELFF.

The chain combines TRBV30 with TRBJ1-1; 7 nucleotides align to TRBD1. This CDR3 has 15 amino acids. The V gene's germline CDR1 is GTSNPN and CDR2 SVGIG (reference sequence). The trim removed 3 bases at V and 5 bases at J, leaving 12 bases unmatched. CDR3 protein: CAWSDIQGGRTEAFF. Here the CDR3 DNA reads TGTGCCTGGAGCGATATCCAGGGGGGTAGGACTGAAGCTTTCTTT.

CDR3 in amino acids: CASSSRDRGGAGARGELFF. The CDR3 DNA sequence: TGTGCCAGCAGTTCCCGGGACAGGGGCGGGGCGGGAGCGAGAGGGGAGCTGTTTTTT. The chain joins TRBV2 to TRBJ2-2; 10 nucleotides align to TRBD1. The germline gives CDR1 SNHLY, CDR2 FYNNEI. This CDR3 region has 19 residues. Trimming at V came to 5 bases and at J to 8 bases, leaving 20 bases not matched to a gene.

The chain has TRBV5-1 and TRBJ2-3; D possibly corresponds to TRBD2 (6 bases). Trimming took 0 bases from V and 0 from J, leaving 14 bases between them. This CDR3 has 17 residues. Germline assignment: CDR1 SGHRS and CDR2 YFSETQ. The CDR3 DNA reads TGCGCCAGCAGCTTGGAGGTTAGCGGCTCTAGCACAGATACGCAGTATTTT. Encoded protein: CASSLEVSGSSTDTQYF.

This sequence joins TRBV28 and TRBJ2-1; TRBD2 agrees at 7 bases. From germline, CDR1 is MDHEN and CDR2 SYDVKM. J gave up 7 bases and V 5 bases, and 14 bases lay outside the gene matches. The CDR3 is made up of 16 amino acids. The CDR3 DNA reads as TGTGCCAGCAGTCCCTCCAAAGCGGGAATTGGGAATGAGCAGTTCTTC. Translating gives CASSPSKAGIGNEQFF.

Concerning this clone: The junction shows a germline mismatch at one end, possibly a read error. Other DNA sequences within the sample encode an identical CDR3. The chain uses TRBV5-1 and TRBJ2-3, with TRBD1 matching 8 bases. The CDR3 extends over 14 amino acids. CDR1 is SGHRS, CDR2 YFSETQ, per germline. CDR3 in amino acids: CASSLAGGTDTQYF. Here the CDR3 DNA reads TGCGCCAGCAGCTTGGCAGGGGGCACAGACACGCAGTATTTT.

This chain uses TRBV18 with TRBJ1-2; maybe TRBD1 (6 bases). Germline V CDR1 and CDR2: KGHSH, LQKENI. Trimming stripped 3 bases from V and 1 base from J, with 18 bases between. This CDR3 spans 17 amino acids. The DNA of the CDR3 is TGTGCCAGCTCACCCCTCCCTAGGACAGACCGTAACTATGGCTACACCTTC. Amino acid sequence: CASSPLPRTDRNYGYTF. Supplemented by reference TRBV18 and TRBJ1-2, the full variable domain reads NAGVMQNPRHLVRRRGQEARLRCSPMKGHSHVYWYRQLPEEGLKFMVYLQKENIIDESGMPKERFSAEFPKEGPSILRIQQVVRGDSAAYFCASSPLPRTDRNYGYTFGSGTRLTVV.

The J gene is TRBJ2-1, the V gene TRBV10-1, with TRBD2 identical over 9 bases. The CDR3 runs 14 residues. V was pared by 4 bases and J by 4 bases, with 2 bases of the junction left unmatched. CDR1 is WNHNN and CDR2 is SYGVQD in the germline V gene (reference sequence). CDR3 sequence (DNA): TGCGCCAGCAGTGTAGCGGGAGATTACAATGAGCAGTTCTTC. Translating gives CASSVAGDYNEQFF.

The chain recombines TRBV6-5 with TRBJ1-2; D not certain. Germline-derived CDR1 and CDR2 are MNHEY and SVGAGI. Trimming cost V 2 bases and J 5 bases, with 12 bases left between them. CDR3 length: 14 amino acids. CDR3 DNA: TGTGCCAGCAGTTACGCCTTTGGGCTTTATGGCTACACCTTC. Translated, it gives CASSYAFGLYGYTF.

The V and J genes are TRBV6-5 and TRBJ1-6, with D tentatively TRBD1 (5 bases). V gave up 2 bases and J gave up 5 bases, with 7 bases separating them. The germline gives CDR1 MNHEY, CDR2 SVGAGI. The CDR3 spans 14 residues. Here the CDR3 DNA reads TGTGCCAGCAGTTACAAAGGGGATAATTCACCCCTCCACTTT. It is translated as CASSYKGDNSPLHF.

The rearrangement links TRBV7-8 to TRBJ2-5, with 10 bases lining up with TRBD1. TRBJ2-7 matches the DNA end more closely, so the J call is doubtful. Germline lookup yields CDR1 SGHVS and CDR2 FQNEAQ. The CDR3 loop spans 15 amino acids. This CDR3 is CASSPPGTGAYEQYF. The CDR3 nucleotides read TGTGCCAGCAGCCCCCCAGGGACAGGGGCCTACGAGCAGTACTTC.

The V gene is TRBV10-3, the J gene TRBJ1-3; tentative D call: TRBD1 (6 bases). Germline V lookup: CDR1 ENHRY, CDR2 SYGVKD. V dropped 0 bases and J dropped 2 bases, with 11 bases sitting between them. The CDR3 runs to 16 residues. The CDR3 loop reads CAISESDRTTGNTIYF. CDR3 sequence (DNA): TGTGCCATCAGTGAGTCGGACAGAACCACTGGAAACACCATATATTTT.

The chain joins TRBV4-1 to TRBJ2-5, with D possibly matching TRBD1 (5 bases). Per germline, CDR1 MGHRA and CDR2 YSYEKL. V was shortened by 3 bases and J by 2 bases, with 16 bases between the two germline ends. The CDR3 has 16 residues. CDR3 loop: CASSQALGRTQETQYF. The DNA for the CDR3 is TGCGCCAGCAGCCAGGCCCTCGGACGGACACAAGAGACCCAGTACTTC.

This sequence joins TRBV19 and TRBJ2-3; TRBD1 matches at 9 bases. Losses at the gene ends were 8 bases for V and 3 bases for J; bases not matched to a gene: 6. There are 14 residues in the CDR3. Germline V lookup: CDR1 LNHDA, CDR2 SQIVND (reference sequence). The CDR3 bases are TGTGCCAGTCGGTGGGACAGGGCGACAGATACGCAGTATTTT. Translation: CASRWDRATDTQYF.